The 8 T cell receptor beta chains given below trace back to one sample, sequenced in a study of T cell clonotyping in hematopoietic cell transplantation. Sequencing used immunoSEQ multiplex PCR; TCRdb keeps in-frame clones, though not all of them. In the table there are about 27,000 clones, 70% to 75% of which are singletons. The time point is: recipient sample about 28 days before transplant, after cytoreduction. The sample was peripheral blood mononuclear cells, taken before stem cell transplant. All receptors derive from a man aged 50 or older with myelodysplastic syndrome. Some clones in this sample may be carry-over from other donors' samples.

The chain recombines TRBV28 with TRBJ1-2; no clear D gene. The CDR3 is made up of 14 amino acids. V was clipped by 4 bases and J by 4 bases, with 13 bases between them. Germline CDR1 MDHEN, CDR2 SYDVKM. Here the CDR3 DNA reads TGTGCCAGCAGTTCCACTCCTACTACCTATGGCTACACCTTC. Its translation is CASSSTPTTYGYTF.

The CDR3 DNA reads as TGCGCCAGCAGCTTGGGCAGATTAGGCTACACCTTC. Protein sequence: CASSLGRLGYTF. The chain is built from TRBV5-1 and TRBJ1-2; D not certain. The CDR3 is made up of 12 amino acids. V dropped 0 bases and J dropped 8 bases, with 8 bases sitting between them. CDR1 and CDR2 (germline): SGHRS, YFSETQ.

CDR3 coding DNA: TGTGCCAGCAGGAAATCCACAGATACGCAGTATTTT. The encoded protein is CASRKSTDTQYF. The chain employs TRBV28 and TRBJ2-3; D call uncertain. Trimming shortened V by 6 bases and J by 2 bases, and 6 bases separated the two germline ends. Germline values: CDR1 MDHEN, CDR2 SYDVKM. CDR3 length: 12 residues.

This sequence joins TRBV29-1 and TRBJ1-2; tentative D call: TRBD1 (6 bases). V was cut by 6 bases and J by 4 bases, with 12 bases left in between. Germline loops: CDR1 SQVTM, CDR2 ANQGSEA. The CDR3 length is 12 residues. CDR3 sequence: CSVADRTYGYTF. CDR3 nucleotide sequence: TGCAGCGTGGCAGACAGGACCTATGGCTACACCTTC.

The chain combines TRBV9 with TRBJ2-2, with 9 bases aligning to TRBD1. This CDR3 is built from 18 residues. Germline lookup yields CDR1 SGDLS and CDR2 YYNGEE. Trimming took 4 bases from V and 1 from J; bases not matched to a gene: 11. In DNA, the CDR3 is TGTGCCAGCAGCATAACACCACCGGGACAGGGGAACACCGGGGAGCTGTTTTTT. Translation gives CASSITPPGQGNTGELFF.

In its sample, this clone was seen a few times. J is TRBJ1-2 and V is TRBV6-5; D uncertain. Trimming pared 0 bases from V and 4 bases from J, leaving 12 bases between. Germline V gives CDR1 MNHEY, CDR2 SVGAGI. This CDR3 has 15 residues. CDR3 sequence (DNA): TGTGCCAGCAGTTACTCGGCTAGTCGGTTCTATGGCTACACCTTC. Protein: CASSYSASRFYGYTF.

By sample fraction, this clone is medium-sized (0.01 to 0.1%). J is TRBJ1-5 and V is TRBV30; D is possibly TRBD1 (5 bases). V was pared by 3 bases and J by 2 bases, with 8 bases between. This CDR3 is 13 amino acids long. Germline V lookup: CDR1 GTSNPN, CDR2 SVGIG (reference sequence). The CDR3, as DNA: TGTGCCTGGAGCGGAGGGGGCAATCAGCCCCAGCATTTT. It is translated as CAWSGGGNQPQHF.

The table lists this clone with a few counts. V and J are TRBV7-9 and TRBJ1-5; D might be TRBD1 (5 bases). The length of the CDR3 is 12 residues. CDR1 SEHNR and CDR2 FQNEAQ come from the germline V gene (reference sequence). V dropped 6 bases and J dropped 5 bases, with 8 bases sitting between them. As DNA, the CDR3 is TGTGCCAGCAGTGACAGTTATCAGCCCCAGCATTTT. Amino acids: CASSDSYQPQHF.